This TCR beta chain was recorded in a study of blood T cell repertoires in COVID-19. Study as a whole: PBMCs, B-cell-depleted T cells, or T cells were the source of the cDNA or gDNA that made up the material.

Some clones are missing from TCRdb's copy, which holds only in-frame ones; the method was immunoSEQ multiplex PCR. The sample has over 130,000 clones, under 90% seen once. V was trimmed by 4 bases and J by 5 bases, leaving 18 bases between them. CDR1 is ENHRY and CDR2 is SYGVKD in the germline V gene. The CDR3 is 15 residues long. This receptor was identified in a man aged 45-65 years in a cohort exposed to, infected with or recovered from COVID-19 (not recorded which). The chain joins TRBV10-3 to TRBJ2-7; maybe TRBD1 (6 bases). The sequenced sample consisted of PBMCs or T cells enriched from blood (not recorded which). This chain's CDR3 is CAISALTGLANEQYF. The CDR3 bases are TGTGCCATCAGTGCACTGACAGGTCTGGCTAACGAGCAGTACTTC.